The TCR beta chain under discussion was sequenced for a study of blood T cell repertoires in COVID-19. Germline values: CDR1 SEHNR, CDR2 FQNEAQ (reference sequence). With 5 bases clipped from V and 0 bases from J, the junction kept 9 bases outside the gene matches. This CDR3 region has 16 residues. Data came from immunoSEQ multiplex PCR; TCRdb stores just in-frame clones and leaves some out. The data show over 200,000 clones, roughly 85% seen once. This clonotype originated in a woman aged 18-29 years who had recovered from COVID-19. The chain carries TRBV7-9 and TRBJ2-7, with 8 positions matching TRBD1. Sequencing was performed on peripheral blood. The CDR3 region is CASSDLTGASSYEQYF. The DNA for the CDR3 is TGTGCCAGCAGCGACCTGACAGGGGCTAGCTCCTACGAGCAGTACTTC.